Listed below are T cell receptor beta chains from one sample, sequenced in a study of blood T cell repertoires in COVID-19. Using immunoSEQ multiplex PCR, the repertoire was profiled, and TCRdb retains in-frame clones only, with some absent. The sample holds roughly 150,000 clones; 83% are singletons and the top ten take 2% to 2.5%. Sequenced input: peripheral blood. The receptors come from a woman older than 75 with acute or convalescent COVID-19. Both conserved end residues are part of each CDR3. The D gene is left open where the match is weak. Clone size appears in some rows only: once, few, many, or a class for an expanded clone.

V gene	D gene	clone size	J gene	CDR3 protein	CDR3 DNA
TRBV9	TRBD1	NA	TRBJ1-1	CASSVVNRGEAFF	TGTGCCAGCAGCGTAGTAAACAGGGGTGAAGCTTTCTTT
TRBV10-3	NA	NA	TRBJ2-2	CAISEPQPGELFF	TGTGCCATCAGTGAGCCACAACCCGGGGAGCTGTTTTTT
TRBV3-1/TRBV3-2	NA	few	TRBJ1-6	CASSLQGGNSPLHF	TGTGCCAGCAGCCTTCAGGGTGGGAATTCACCCCTCCACTTT
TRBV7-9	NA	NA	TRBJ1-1	CASSLNRQAYTEAFF	TGTGCCAGCAGCTTAAACAGGCAGGCCTACACTGAAGCTTTCTTT
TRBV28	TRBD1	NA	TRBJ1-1	CASRPGQVMNTEAFF	TGTGCCAGCAGACCGGGACAGGTCATGAACACTGAAGCTTTCTTT
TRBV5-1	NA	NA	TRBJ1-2	CASSLDSPNYGYTF	TGCGCCAGCAGCTTAGACAGTCCTAACTATGGCTACACCTTC
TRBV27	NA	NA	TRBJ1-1	CASSRLETGNTEAFF	TGTGCCAGCAGTCGATTGGAGACAGGGAACACTGAAGCTTTCTTT
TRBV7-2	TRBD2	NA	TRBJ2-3	CASSLLAAASTDTQYF	TGTGCCAGCAGCTTACTAGCGGCAGCTAGCACAGATACGCAGTATTTT
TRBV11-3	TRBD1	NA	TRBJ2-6	CASSSWTGLGANVLTF	TGTGCCAGCAGCTCCTGGACAGGGTTGGGGGCCAACGTCCTGACTTTC
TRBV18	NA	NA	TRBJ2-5	CASSPRGGWEETQYF	TGTGCCAGCTCACCACGGGGGGGCTGGGAAGAGACCCAGTACTTC
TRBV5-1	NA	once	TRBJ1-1	CASSRTDLNTEAFF	TGCGCCAGCAGCCGGACAGACCTGAACACTGAAGCTTTCTTT
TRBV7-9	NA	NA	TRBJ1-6	CASRKQDSPLHF	TGTGCCAGCAGAAAACAGGATTCACCCCTCCACTTT
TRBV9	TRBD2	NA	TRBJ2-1	CASSVDPRGGYNEQFF	TGTGCCAGCAGCGTAGATCCGCGGGGGGGTTACAATGAGCAGTTCTTC
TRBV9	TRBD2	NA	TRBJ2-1	CASSKAGGLYNEQFF	TGTGCCAGCAGCAAGGCGGGGGGGCTCTACAATGAGCAGTTCTTC
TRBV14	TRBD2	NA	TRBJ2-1	CASSRTGTSLGFF	TGTGCCAGCAGCCGGACCGGGACTAGTCTAGGTTTCTTC
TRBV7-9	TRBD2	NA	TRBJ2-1	CASSPLAGGYNEQFF	TGTGCCAGCAGCCCCCTAGCGGGAGGTTACAATGAGCAGTTCTTC